This T cell receptor beta chain is drawn from a study of T cell repertoires in cytomegalovirus infection. About the research overall: Indications came from public TCR beta signatures; they pointed to CMV infection and to a matching HLA type.

Findings and caveats of the study: HLA-C-restricted CMV clonotypes gave the most frequent clonotype in two of eight donors. Carriers of CMV plus the relevant HLA were identified by cumulative public TCR beta family frequency.

TCRdb analysed the reads with MiXCR anew, one entry per CDR3 protein. The sample has around 130,000 distinct CDR3 sequences, roughly 8.2% seen once. This CDR3 spans 16 amino acids. Trimming cost V 2 bases and J 2 bases; bases outside gene matches: 3. Germline CDR1 reads MRHNA; CDR2 reads SNTAGT. This clonotype was picked up many times. As yet, its antigen is unknown. The gene calls are TRBV6-4 and TRBJ2-7; 13 nucleotides match TRBD2. Sequenced sample: PBMCs. The sequence was obtained from a human donor in good health (CMV status not recorded). Some clones in this sample may be carry-over from other donors' samples. The CDR3 here is CASSDITSGGAYEQYF. CDR3 DNA: TGTGCCAGCAGTGACATAACTAGCGGGGGGGCCTACGAGCAGTACTTC.